This TCR beta chain was identified during a study of blood T cell repertoires in COVID-19. J gave up 4 bases and V 2 bases, and 10 bases lay outside the gene matches. The CDR3 is 16 amino acids. Germline V gene data show CDR1 as LGHNA and CDR2 as YNFKEQ. Data came from immunoSEQ multiplex PCR; TCRdb stores just in-frame clones and leaves some out. The sample holds approximately 400,000 clones, roughly 91% seen once. The sequenced sample was PBMCs or T cells enriched from blood (not recorded which). This clonotype originated in a woman younger than 30 who had recovered from COVID-19. V gene TRBV4-2 combines with J gene TRBJ1-1, with 7 positions matching TRBD1. Written as DNA, the CDR3 is TGTGCCAGCAGCCAACGACCCGACAGGGTAAGCACTGAAGCTTTCTTT. Its translation: CASSQRPDRVSTEAFF.